This TCR beta chain emerged from a study of beta chain features in type 1 diabetes. General study results and limits: Among all four CD4+ subsets, Type 1 diabetes patients had TCRB CDR3s that were moderately but significantly shorter.

After removal of 2 bases from V and 5 bases from J, the junction contained 5 bases not matched to a gene. This CDR3 has 14 amino acids. Germline V gene lookup returns CDR1 MNHEY and CDR2 SVGAGI. This clone was observed a handful of times. What it binds is unknown. Every bit of the isolated RNA underwent reverse transcription, so sequencing read expressed TCRB transcripts. Profiling relied on immunoSEQ multiplex PCR, and the TCRdb table lists in-frame clones only, not all of them. The sample yields 310,000 or so clones, roughly 9% seen once. CD45RO/CCR7/CD25/CD127/CD95/CD27 separated CD4+ naive, central memory, regulatory and stem cell-like memory cells by sorting.

The rearrangement links TRBV6-5 to TRBJ2-5; TRBD2 agrees at 7 bases. The sample comprised central memory CD4+ T cells from blood. The source is a young man with type 1 diabetes. The CDR3 reads CASSYRRGGETQYF. The DNA of the CDR3 is TGTGCCAGCAGTTACAGGCGGGGAGGGGAGACCCAGTACTTC.